The rows below give T cell receptor beta chains drawn from one sample of a study of cytomegalovirus exposure and HLA in healthy donors. Some clones are missing from TCRdb's copy, which holds only in-frame ones; the method was immunoSEQ multiplex PCR. The sample yields fewer than 150,000 clones, around three quarters seen once. The sequencing sample was made of PBMCs. These receptors originate from a man in his fifties in good health and CMV-seropositive. CDR3s include the opening cysteine and the closing phenylalanine or tryptophan. The D gene is left open where the match is weak. A clone size is listed for some rows: how often the clone was seen (once, few, many), or a class if it is expanded.

d_call: NA
clone_size: NA
v_call: TRBV6-1
j_call: TRBJ2-7
cdr3_nt: TGTGCCAGCAGTGATTTGGGGCGGGGTCTTTCCTACGAGCAGTACTTC
cdr3_aa: CASSDLGRGLSYEQYF

d_call: TRBD2
clone_size: few
v_call: TRBV7-2
j_call: TRBJ2-7
cdr3_nt: TGTGCCAGCAGCTTAGGGACTAGCGTCCCCACCTACGAGCAGTACTTC
cdr3_aa: CASSLGTSVPTYEQYF

d_call: NA
clone_size: NA
v_call: TRBV5-4
j_call: TRBJ1-3
cdr3_nt: TGTGCCAGCAGCTTTGGGGGGGCTTACCCTGGAAACACCATATATTTT
cdr3_aa: CASSFGGAYPGNTIYF

d_call: NA
clone_size: NA
v_call: TRBV30
j_call: TRBJ1-6
cdr3_nt: TGTGCCTCCGAGGGCGGGGGCTCCTATAATTCACCCCTCCACTTT
cdr3_aa: CASEGGGSYNSPLHF

d_call: NA
clone_size: NA
v_call: TRBV19
j_call: TRBJ2-3
cdr3_nt: TGTGCCAGTAGTATGCGGATAGATACGCAGTATTTT
cdr3_aa: CASSMRIDTQYF

d_call: NA
clone_size: NA
v_call: TRBV5-1
j_call: TRBJ1-2
cdr3_nt: TGCGCCAGCAGCTCCGGAACAGCCAACTATGGCTACACCTTC
cdr3_aa: CASSSGTANYGYTF

d_call: NA
clone_size: few
v_call: TRBV19
j_call: TRBJ1-2
cdr3_nt: TGTGCCAGTAGTATCCCAACGACAGGCTATGGCTACACCTTC
cdr3_aa: CASSIPTTGYGYTF

d_call: TRBD1
clone_size: NA
v_call: TRBV6-1
j_call: TRBJ2-7
cdr3_nt: TGTGCCAGCAACCGCGGGACAGGGTCCTACGAGCAGTACTTC
cdr3_aa: CASNRGTGSYEQYF

d_call: TRBD1
clone_size: NA
v_call: TRBV6-1
j_call: TRBJ1-1
cdr3_nt: TGTGCCAGCTCAAGGTCGGGACAGGGAGGGACTGAAGCTTTCTTT
cdr3_aa: CASSRSGQGGTEAFF

d_call: NA
clone_size: NA
v_call: TRBV18
j_call: TRBJ1-4
cdr3_nt: TGTGCCAGCTCACCGGGGGGGACACGGGCTGAAAAACTGTTTTTT
cdr3_aa: CASSPGGTRAEKLFF

d_call: NA
clone_size: NA
v_call: TRBV29-1
j_call: TRBJ1-4
cdr3_nt: TGCAGCGCCAGGGGTACTAATGAAAAACTGTTTTTT
cdr3_aa: CSARGTNEKLFF

d_call: NA
clone_size: NA
v_call: TRBV14
j_call: TRBJ1-2
cdr3_nt: TGTGCCAGCAGCCAGTTCGTTGGGCCTGGCTACACCTTC
cdr3_aa: CASSQFVGPGYTF

d_call: NA
clone_size: NA
v_call: TRBV27
j_call: TRBJ2-4
cdr3_nt: TGTGCCAGCAGGAATTTGGCCATTCAGTACTTC
cdr3_aa: CASRNLAIQYF

d_call: TRBD2
clone_size: NA
v_call: TRBV6-1
j_call: TRBJ2-7
cdr3_nt: TGTGCCAGCAGCCACGGACTAGCGGGAGCTATCGAGCAGTACTTC
cdr3_aa: CASSHGLAGAIEQYF

d_call: TRBD1
clone_size: NA
v_call: TRBV7-2
j_call: TRBJ2-7
cdr3_nt: TGTGCCAGCAGCTATCGGACAGGGCGGGAGCAGTACTTC
cdr3_aa: CASSYRTGREQYF

d_call: NA
clone_size: NA
v_call: TRBV19
j_call: TRBJ2-2
cdr3_nt: TGTGCCAGTAGTGTCGGACTTACTAACACCGGGGAGCTGTTTTTT
cdr3_aa: CASSVGLTNTGELFF

d_call: TRBD1
clone_size: NA
v_call: TRBV2
j_call: TRBJ1-2
cdr3_nt: TGTGCCAGCAGGGGACAGGGTAGGGGAGGCTACACCTTC
cdr3_aa: CASRGQGRGGYTF

d_call: TRBD1
clone_size: NA
v_call: TRBV19
j_call: TRBJ1-3
cdr3_nt: TGTGCCAGTAGCCGACAGGGGGCGAGGGGAAACACCATATATTTT
cdr3_aa: CASSRQGARGNTIYF

d_call: NA
clone_size: few
v_call: TRBV19
j_call: TRBJ1-1
cdr3_nt: TGTGCCAGTAGACCTACGGGAGGGGCAGCTTTCTTT
cdr3_aa: CASRPTGGAAFF

d_call: TRBD1
clone_size: NA
v_call: TRBV28
j_call: TRBJ1-5
cdr3_nt: TGTGCCAGCAAACCGGGACAGTTAATTCAGCCCCAGCATTTT
cdr3_aa: CASKPGQLIQPQHF